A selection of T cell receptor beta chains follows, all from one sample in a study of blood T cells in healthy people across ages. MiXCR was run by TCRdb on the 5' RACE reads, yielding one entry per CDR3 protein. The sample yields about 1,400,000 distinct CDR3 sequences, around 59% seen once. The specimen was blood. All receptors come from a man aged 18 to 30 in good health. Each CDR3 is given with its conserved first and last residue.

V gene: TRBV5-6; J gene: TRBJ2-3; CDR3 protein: CASSFQQGPDTQYF
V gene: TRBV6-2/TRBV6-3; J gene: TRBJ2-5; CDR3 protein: CASSPIAGYQETQYF
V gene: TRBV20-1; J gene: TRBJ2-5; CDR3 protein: CSARDSGPEETQYF
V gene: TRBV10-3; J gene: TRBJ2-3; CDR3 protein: CAISSEGADTQYF
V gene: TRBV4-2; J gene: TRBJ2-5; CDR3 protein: CASSRTGEELETQYF
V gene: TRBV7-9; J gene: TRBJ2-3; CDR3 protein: CASSFVAGATDTQYF
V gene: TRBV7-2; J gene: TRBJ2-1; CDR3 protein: CASSSVDRDNNEQFF
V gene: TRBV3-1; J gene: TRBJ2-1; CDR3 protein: CASRYASGDLIEQFF
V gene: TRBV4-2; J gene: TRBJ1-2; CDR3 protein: CASSRWAEGKVYGYTF
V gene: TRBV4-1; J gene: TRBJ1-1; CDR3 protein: CASSLRDRGRHMNTEAFF
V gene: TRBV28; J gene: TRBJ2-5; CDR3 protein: CASYSTWGSGETQYF
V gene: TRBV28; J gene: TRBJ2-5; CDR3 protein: CASSTMGQRWYF
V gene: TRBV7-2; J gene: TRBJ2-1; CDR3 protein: CASSLVEGQGFKSLYNEQFF
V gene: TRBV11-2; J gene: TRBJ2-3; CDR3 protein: CASSASGKTTGYTQYF
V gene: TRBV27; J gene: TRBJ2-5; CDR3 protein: CASSLGDRYGQYF
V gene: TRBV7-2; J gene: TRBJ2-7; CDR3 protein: CASSLAPSGQGSYEQYF
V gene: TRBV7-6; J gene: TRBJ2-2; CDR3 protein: CASSLVGGIRNTGELFF
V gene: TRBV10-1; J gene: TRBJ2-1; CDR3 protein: CASSERTGLYNEQFF
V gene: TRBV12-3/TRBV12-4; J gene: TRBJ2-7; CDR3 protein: CASSPLRHSYEQYF
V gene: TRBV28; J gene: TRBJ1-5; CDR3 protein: CASSLSGDTRNQPQHF
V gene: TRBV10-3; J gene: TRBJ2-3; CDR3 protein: CAISRASGRGTDTQYF
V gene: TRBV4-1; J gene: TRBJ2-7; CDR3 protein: CASSPQRAWGEQYF
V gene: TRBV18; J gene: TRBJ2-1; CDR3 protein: CASSPQTSGYNEQFF
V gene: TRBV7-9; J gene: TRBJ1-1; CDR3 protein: CASSLDRDRLRMTMNTEAFF
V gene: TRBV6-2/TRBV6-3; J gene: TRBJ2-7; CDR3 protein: CASSYLGQELQQYF
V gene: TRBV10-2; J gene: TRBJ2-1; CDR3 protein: CASMREYNEQFF
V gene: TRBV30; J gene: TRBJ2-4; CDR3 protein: CAWSPGQGANIQYF
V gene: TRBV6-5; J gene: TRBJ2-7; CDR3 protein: CASSQGGPRSYEQYF
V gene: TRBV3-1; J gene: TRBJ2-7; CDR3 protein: CASSQDQARYEQYF
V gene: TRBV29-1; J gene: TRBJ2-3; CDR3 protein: CSPWTGTDTQYF
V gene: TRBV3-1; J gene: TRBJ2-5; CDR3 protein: CASSKGGFRSQYF
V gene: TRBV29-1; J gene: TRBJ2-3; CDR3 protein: CSVEDPEATITQYF
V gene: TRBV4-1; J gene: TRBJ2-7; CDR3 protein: CASSQDDRGPNNYEQYF
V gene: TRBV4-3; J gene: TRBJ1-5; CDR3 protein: CASSQDWASPQETQHF
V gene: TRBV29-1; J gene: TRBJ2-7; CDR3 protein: CSVVDRALSYEQYF